Each of the 20 T cell receptor beta chains below was sequenced from the same sample in a study of cytomegalovirus exposure and HLA in healthy donors. The PCR used 60 Vbeta and 13 Jbeta primers. Profiling relied on immunoSEQ multiplex PCR, and the TCRdb table lists in-frame clones only, not all of them. Among more than 90,000 clones, around 80% were seen once, and the ten largest hold just over 0.75%. The sequencing sample was made of PBMCs. These TCRs come from an older woman in good health and CMV-seronegative.

J is TRBJ2-6 and V is TRBV15; a weak D match, TRBD2 (5 bases). Deletions cut 4 bases from V and 1 base from J, with 8 bases between. Germline V gene sequence: CDR1 LNHNV, CDR2 YYDKDF (reference sequence). CDR3 length equals 15 residues. This CDR3 reads CATSTRGSGANVLTF. Written as DNA, the CDR3 is TGTGCCACCAGCACCCGGGGATCTGGGGCCAACGTCCTGACTTTC.

This chain uses TRBV7-9 with TRBJ1-2; tentatively, D is TRBD1 (6 bases). Trimming pared 4 bases from V and 5 bases from J, leaving 17 bases between. The CDR3 is made up of 15 amino acids. Germline V lookup: CDR1 SEHNR, CDR2 FQNEAQ (reference sequence). CDR3 sequence (DNA): TGTGCCAGCAGCTCTACTCTACAGGGCGGTTATGGCTACACCTTC. It specifies CASSSTLQGGYGYTF.

The CDR3 protein is CASSRPGQGAFQPQHF. The CDR3 nucleotides are TGTGCCAGCAGTCGGCCCGGACAGGGGGCATTTCAGCCCCAGCATTTT. This rearrangement joins TRBV28 to TRBJ1-5, with 11 positions matching TRBD1. J gave up 6 bases and V 5 bases, and 9 bases lay outside the gene matches. Looked up from germline, CDR1 is MDHEN and CDR2 is SYDVKM. This CDR3 is 16 amino acids long.

The CDR3 loop is CATRGSQETQYF. As DNA, the CDR3 is TGTGCCACTAGAGGGTCGCAAGAGACCCAGTACTTC. This chain joins TRBV6-5 and TRBJ2-5, with D perhaps TRBD2 (5 bases). In germline, CDR1 is MNHEY, CDR2 SVGAGI. The CDR3 length is 12 residues. Between the trimmed V and J ends, which lost 10 bases and 2 bases, there was a span of 11 bases.

Comment on this clone: The sample has other DNA sequences that encode this CDR3 too. The rearrangement links TRBV28 to TRBJ1-2; 8 bases map to TRBD1. V lost 1 base, J lost 4 bases, and 2 bases stayed unmatched. Germline V CDR1 and CDR2: MDHEN, SYDVKM. The CDR3 is 14 residues long. The chain's CDR3 is CASSLSDRGYGYTF. CDR3 nucleotide sequence: TGTGCCAGCAGTTTATCCGACAGGGGCTATGGCTACACCTTC.

J is TRBJ1-1 and V is TRBV7-2; 8 positions match TRBD1. Germline assignment: CDR1 SGHTA and CDR2 FQGNSA. This CDR3 region has 14 residues. V was pared by 5 bases and J by 5 bases, with 7 bases of the junction left unmatched. The CDR3 DNA reads as TGTGCCAGCAGCCAGGGGGCCAGCAGGACTGAAGCTTTCTTT. Amino acid sequence: CASSQGASRTEAFF.

In its sample, this clone was seen a few times. The chain carries TRBV19 and TRBJ2-7, with 7 nucleotides matching TRBD1. Germline-derived CDR1 and CDR2 are LNHDA and SQIVND (reference sequence). CDR3 length: 16 amino acids. The J segment lost 2 bases and the V segment lost 4 bases, leaving 11 bases of the junction unmatched. The CDR3 region is CASSTGTVFDPYEQYF. CDR3 nucleotides: TGTGCCAGTAGTACCGGGACAGTATTTGATCCCTACGAGCAGTACTTC.

The chain couples TRBV4-1 to TRBJ2-7, with D possibly matching TRBD1 (6 bases). V lost 0 bases and J 3 bases, leaving 15 bases between the germline ends. The CDR3 is 16 amino acids. Germline lookup yields CDR1 MGHRA and CDR2 YSYEKL. The CDR3 sequence: CASSQDSRGVGYEQYF. As DNA, the CDR3 is TGCGCCAGCAGCCAAGACAGCAGGGGAGTAGGCTACGAGCAGTACTTC.

This clone was seen only a few times. This CDR3 reads CASSERGNQPQHF. The CDR3 DNA reads as TGTGCCAGCAGTGAACGGGGAAATCAGCCCCAGCATTTT. The chain joins TRBV6-1 to TRBJ1-5; no reliable D call. The CDR3 totals 13 residues. Per the germline V gene, CDR1 is MNHNS and CDR2 is SASEGT. The V and J ends lost 2 bases and 4 bases respectively, with 6 bases between them.

The CDR3 DNA sequence: TGTGCCAGCAGTTTCCCCCTGGGGGGGCGCCGAGAGCAGTACTTC. Its protein product is CASSFPLGGRREQYF. J is TRBJ2-7 and V is TRBV28; tentatively, D is TRBD2 (7 bases). The CDR3 consists of 15 residues. CDR1 and CDR2 from the germline V gene are MDHEN and SYDVKM. The V gene lost 3 bases and the J gene lost 7 bases, with 19 bases spanning the gap.

The chain combines TRBV6-5 with TRBJ2-3; weak D call: TRBD1 (5 bases). V dropped 2 bases and J dropped 5 bases, with 11 bases sitting between them. Germline-derived CDR1 and CDR2 are MNHEY and SVGAGI. The CDR3 runs 14 residues. CDR3 sequence: CASSYGARGDTQYF. The CDR3 DNA follows: TGTGCCAGCAGTTACGGGGCGCGCGGAGATACGCAGTATTTT.

J is TRBJ1-1 and V is TRBV4-3; D possibly corresponds to TRBD1 (6 bases). The CDR3 runs to 16 residues. Germline-derived CDR1 and CDR2 are LGHNA and YSLEER. V was clipped by 3 bases and J by 1 base, with 15 bases between them. The CDR3 DNA is TGCGCCAGCAGCCAGTTTCTCCGGACAGCGAACACTGAAGCTTTCTTT. Amino acid sequence: CASSQFLRTANTEAFF.

The J gene is TRBJ2-7, the V gene TRBV5-1; perhaps TRBD2 as D (5 bases). The CDR3 spans 15 residues. Trimming pared 1 base from V and 0 bases from J, leaving 11 bases between. Germline V lookup: CDR1 SGHRS, CDR2 YFSETQ. CDR3 sequence reads: CASSLRGSLSYEQYF. In DNA form, the CDR3 reads TGCGCCAGCAGCTTGCGGGGTTCCCTCTCCTACGAGCAGTACTTC.

V and J are TRBV19 and TRBJ1-6, with unresolved D. The CDR3 consists of 15 residues. Trimming removed 2 bases at V and 7 bases at J, with 12 bases between. Germline values: CDR1 LNHDA, CDR2 SQIVND (reference sequence). The CDR3 nucleotides read TGTGCCAGTAGTATATCGCGGCTGGAGAATTCACCCCTCCACTTT. Translated, it gives CASSISRLENSPLHF. The variable domain in full, with the rest retrieved from reference TRBV19 and TRBJ1-6, is DGGITQSPKYLFRKEGQNVTLSCEQNLNHDAMYWYRQDPGQGLRLIYYSQIVNDFQKGDIAEGYSVSREKKESFPLTVTSAQKNPTAFYLCASSISRLENSPLHFGNGTRLTVT.

The rearrangement links TRBV29-1 to TRBJ2-3; D is unclear. The CDR3 runs to 14 residues. CDR1 is SQVTM and CDR2 is ANQGSEA in the germline V gene. V shed 4 bases and J shed 0 bases, with 11 bases lying between them. In nucleotides, the CDR3 is TGCAGCGTTGTTATTGTCCCTAGCACAGATACGCAGTATTTT. It translates to CSVVIVPSTDTQYF.

A few counts support this clone. The gene calls are TRBV13 and TRBJ1-3; maybe TRBD1 (5 bases). The germline V and J ends were trimmed by 0 bases and 7 bases, with 7 bases remaining between them. This CDR3 has 13 amino acids. In germline, CDR1 is PRHDT, CDR2 FYEKMQ (reference sequence). The CDR3 DNA reads as TGTGCCAGCAGCTTAGGAAAGGGGAACACCATATATTTT. The encoded protein is CASSLGKGNTIYF.

The V gene is TRBV10-2, the J gene TRBJ2-5; unclear D gene. Trimming took off 4 bases at V and 5 bases at J, with 11 bases between the two ends. This CDR3 spans 13 amino acids. Germline assignment: CDR1 WSHSY and CDR2 SAAADI. The CDR3, as DNA: TGCGCCAGCAGTGTGGTCGGAGTTGAGACCCAGTACTTC. Translating it yields CASSVVGVETQYF.

This chain links TRBV29-1 with TRBJ1-1; D may be TRBD1 (5 bases). Trimming shortened V by 4 bases and J by 2 bases, and 14 bases separated the two germline ends. The V gene's germline CDR1 is SQVTM and CDR2 ANQGSEA. The CDR3 extends over 14 amino acids. The DNA for the CDR3 is TGCAGCGTTGGGGGCCTAAGGGTAAACACTGAAGCTTTCTTT. Encoded protein: CSVGGLRVNTEAFF.

The genes are TRBV6-1 and TRBJ2-5, with 8 positions matching TRBD2. Germline CDR1 and CDR2: MNHNS and SASEGT. CDR3 length: 13 residues. Trimming at V came to 7 bases and at J to 4 bases, leaving 5 bases not matched to a gene. As DNA, the CDR3 is TGTGCCAGCAATAGACTAGCGACAGAGACCCAGTACTTC. This encodes CASNRLATETQYF.

The CDR3 coding sequence is TGTGCCAGCATGAGAGGACAGCGCACAGATACGCAGTATTTT. Translated: CASMRGQRTDTQYF. This chain connects TRBV25-1 to TRBJ2-3, with a weak D call TRBD1 (6 bases). V lost 7 bases to trimming and J lost 1 base, with 12 bases between them. This CDR3 has 14 amino acids. Germline V gene sequence: CDR1 MGHDK, CDR2 SYGVNS.